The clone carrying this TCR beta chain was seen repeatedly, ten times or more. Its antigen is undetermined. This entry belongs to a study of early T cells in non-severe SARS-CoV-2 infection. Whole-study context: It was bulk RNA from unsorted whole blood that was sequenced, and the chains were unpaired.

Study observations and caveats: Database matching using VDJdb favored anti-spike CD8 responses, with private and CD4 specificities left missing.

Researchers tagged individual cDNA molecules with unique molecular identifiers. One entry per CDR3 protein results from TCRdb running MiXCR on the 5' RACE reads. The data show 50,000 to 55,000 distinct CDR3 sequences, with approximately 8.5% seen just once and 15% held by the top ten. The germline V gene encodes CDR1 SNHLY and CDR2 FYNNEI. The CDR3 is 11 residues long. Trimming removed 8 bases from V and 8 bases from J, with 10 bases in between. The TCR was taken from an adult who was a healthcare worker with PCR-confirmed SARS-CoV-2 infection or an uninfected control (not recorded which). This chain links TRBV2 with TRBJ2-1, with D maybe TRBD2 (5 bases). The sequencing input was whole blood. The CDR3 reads CASGEFDEQFF. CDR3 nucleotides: TGTGCCAGCGGGGAGTTCGATGAGCAGTTCTTC.